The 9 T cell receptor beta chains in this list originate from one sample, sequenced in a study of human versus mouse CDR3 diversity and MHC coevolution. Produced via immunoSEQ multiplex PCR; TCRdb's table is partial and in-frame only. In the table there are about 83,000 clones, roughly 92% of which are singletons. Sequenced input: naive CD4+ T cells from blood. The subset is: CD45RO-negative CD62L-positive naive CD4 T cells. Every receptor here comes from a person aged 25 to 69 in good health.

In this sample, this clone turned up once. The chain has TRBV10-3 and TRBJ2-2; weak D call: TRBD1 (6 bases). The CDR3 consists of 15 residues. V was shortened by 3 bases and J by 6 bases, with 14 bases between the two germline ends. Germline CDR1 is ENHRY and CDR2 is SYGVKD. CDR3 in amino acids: CAISDLQGLAGELFF. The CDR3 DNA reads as TGTGCCATCAGTGATCTACAGGGTTTGGCCGGGGAGCTGTTTTTT.

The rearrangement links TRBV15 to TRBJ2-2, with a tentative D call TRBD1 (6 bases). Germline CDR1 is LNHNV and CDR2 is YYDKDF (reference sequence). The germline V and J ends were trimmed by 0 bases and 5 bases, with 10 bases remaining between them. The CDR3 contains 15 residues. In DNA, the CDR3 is TGTGCCACCAGCAGAGAGTGGGGGCGGACCGGGGAGCTGTTTTTT. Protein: CATSREWGRTGELFF.

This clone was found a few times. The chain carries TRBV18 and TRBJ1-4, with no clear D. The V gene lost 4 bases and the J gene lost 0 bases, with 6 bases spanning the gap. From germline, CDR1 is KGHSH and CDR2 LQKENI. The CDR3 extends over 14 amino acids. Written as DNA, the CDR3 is TGTGCCAGCTCACTATTTGCAACTAATGAAAAACTGTTTTTT. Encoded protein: CASSLFATNEKLFF.

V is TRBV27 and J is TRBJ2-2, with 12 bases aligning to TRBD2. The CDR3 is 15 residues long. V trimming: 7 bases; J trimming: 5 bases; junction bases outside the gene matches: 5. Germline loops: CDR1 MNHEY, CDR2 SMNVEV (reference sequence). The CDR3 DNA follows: TGTGCCAGCACCCGACTAGCGGGGGTGACCGGGGAGCTGTTTTTT. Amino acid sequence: CASTRLAGVTGELFF.

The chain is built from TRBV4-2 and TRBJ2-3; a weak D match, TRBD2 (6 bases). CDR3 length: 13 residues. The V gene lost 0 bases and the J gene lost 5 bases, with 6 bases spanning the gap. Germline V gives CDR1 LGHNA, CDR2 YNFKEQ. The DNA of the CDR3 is TGTGCCAGCAGCCAAGAGGGGGGAGATACGCAGTATTTT. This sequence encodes CASSQEGGDTQYF.

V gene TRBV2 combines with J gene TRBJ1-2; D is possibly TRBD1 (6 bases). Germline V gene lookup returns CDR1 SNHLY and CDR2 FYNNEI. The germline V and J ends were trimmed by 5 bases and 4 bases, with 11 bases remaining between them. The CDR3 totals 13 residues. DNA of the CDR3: TGTGCCAGCAGTATACAGGGTGTCTATGGCTACACCTTC. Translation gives CASSIQGVYGYTF.

CDR3 loop: CASSAGTPGEPQHF. The CDR3 DNA is TGTGCCAGTAGCGCAGGTACCCCCGGGGAGCCCCAGCATTTT. The chain links TRBV19 to TRBJ1-5; D is uncertain. Germline CDR1 reads LNHDA; CDR2 reads SQIVND (reference sequence). V was pared by 6 bases and J by 8 bases, with 17 bases between. This CDR3 has 14 residues.

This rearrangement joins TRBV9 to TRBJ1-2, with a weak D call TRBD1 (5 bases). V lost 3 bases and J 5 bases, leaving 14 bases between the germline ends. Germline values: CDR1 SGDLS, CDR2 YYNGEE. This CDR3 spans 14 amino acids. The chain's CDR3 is CASSALGGFYGYTF. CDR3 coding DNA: TGTGCCAGCAGCGCCCTGGGGGGTTTTTATGGCTACACCTTC.

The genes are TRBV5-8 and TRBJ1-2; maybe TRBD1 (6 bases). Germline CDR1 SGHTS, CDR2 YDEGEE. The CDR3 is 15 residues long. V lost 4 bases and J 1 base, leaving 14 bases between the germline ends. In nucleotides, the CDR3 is TGTGCCAGCAGCAAAAAGTACAGGGTTAACTATGGCTACACCTTC. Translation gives CASSKKYRVNYGYTF.